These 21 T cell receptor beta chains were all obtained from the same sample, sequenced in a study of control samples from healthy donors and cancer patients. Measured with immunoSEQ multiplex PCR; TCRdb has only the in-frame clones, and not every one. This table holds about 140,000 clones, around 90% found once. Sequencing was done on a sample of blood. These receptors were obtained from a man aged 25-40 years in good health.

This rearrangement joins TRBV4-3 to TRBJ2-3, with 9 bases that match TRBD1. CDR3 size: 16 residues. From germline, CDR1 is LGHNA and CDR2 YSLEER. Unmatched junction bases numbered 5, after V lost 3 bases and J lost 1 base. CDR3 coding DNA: TGCGCCAGCAGCCAGCTCCGGGACAGGGGCACAGATACGCAGTATTTT. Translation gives CASSQLRDRGTDTQYF.

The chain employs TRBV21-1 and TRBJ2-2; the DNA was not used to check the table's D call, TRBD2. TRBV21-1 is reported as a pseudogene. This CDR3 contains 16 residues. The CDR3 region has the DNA TGTGCCAGCAGCAAAGTGACGGCGGAGAACACCGGGGAGCTGTTTTTT. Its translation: CASSKVTAENTGELFF.

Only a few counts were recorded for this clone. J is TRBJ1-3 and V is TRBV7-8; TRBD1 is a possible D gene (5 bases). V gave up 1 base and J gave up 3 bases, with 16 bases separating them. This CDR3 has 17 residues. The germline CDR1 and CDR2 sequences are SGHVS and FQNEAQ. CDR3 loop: CASSLGAGMRVGNTIYF. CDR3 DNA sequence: TGTGCCAGCAGCTTAGGGGCAGGGATGCGGGTTGGAAACACCATATATTTT.

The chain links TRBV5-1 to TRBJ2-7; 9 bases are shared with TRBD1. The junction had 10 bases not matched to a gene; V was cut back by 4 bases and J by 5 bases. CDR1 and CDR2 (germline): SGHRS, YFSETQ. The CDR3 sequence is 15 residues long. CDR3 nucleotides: TGCGCCAGCAGCCTCCCCGGGACAGGGCTGAACGAGCAGTACTTC. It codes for CASSLPGTGLNEQYF.

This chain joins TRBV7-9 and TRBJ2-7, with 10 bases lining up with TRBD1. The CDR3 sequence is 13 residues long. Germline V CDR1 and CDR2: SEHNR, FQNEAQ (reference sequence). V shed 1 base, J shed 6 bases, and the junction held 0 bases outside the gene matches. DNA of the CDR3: TGTGCCAGCAGCTTAGGGACAGGGGGCGAGCAGTACTTC. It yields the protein CASSLGTGGEQYF.

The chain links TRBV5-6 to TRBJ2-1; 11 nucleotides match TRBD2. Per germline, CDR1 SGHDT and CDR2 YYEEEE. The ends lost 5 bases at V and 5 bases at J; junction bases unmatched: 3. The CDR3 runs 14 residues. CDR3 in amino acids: CASRGTSGDNEQFF. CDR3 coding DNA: TGTGCCAGCAGAGGGACTAGCGGTGACAATGAGCAGTTCTTC.

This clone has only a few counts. The CDR3 is CASRDRTSGGADDTQYF. The CDR3 DNA sequence: TGTGCCAGCAGGGATCGGACTAGCGGGGGGGCCGATGATACGCAGTATTTT. The rearrangement uses TRBV25-1 and TRBJ2-3, with TRBD2 matching 15 bases. Germline V lookup: CDR1 MGHDK, CDR2 SYGVNS. V lost 6 bases to trimming and J lost 6 bases; unmatched junction nucleotides: 10. The CDR3 contains 17 residues. Full variable domain (rest looked up from reference TRBV25-1 and TRBJ2-3): EADIYQTPRYLVIGTGKKITLECSQTMGHDKMYWYQQDPGMELHLIHYSYGVNSTEKGDLSSESTVSRIRTEHFPLTLESARPSHTSQYLCASRDRTSGGADDTQYFGPGTRLTVL.

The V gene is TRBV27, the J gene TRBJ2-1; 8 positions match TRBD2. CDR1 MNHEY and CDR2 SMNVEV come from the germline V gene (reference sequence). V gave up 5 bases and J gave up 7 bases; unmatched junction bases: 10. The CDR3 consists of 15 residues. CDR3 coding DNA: TGTGCCAGCAGTCCGGGGGGGCGGGCGTGGAATGAGCAGTTCTTC. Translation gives CASSPGGRAWNEQFF.

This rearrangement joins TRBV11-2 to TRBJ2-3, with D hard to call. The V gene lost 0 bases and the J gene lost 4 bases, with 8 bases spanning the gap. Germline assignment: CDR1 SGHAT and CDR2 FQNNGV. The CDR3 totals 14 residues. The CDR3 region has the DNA TGTGCCAGCAGCTTAGAGCGATTTCCAGATACGCAGTATTTT. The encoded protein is CASSLERFPDTQYF.

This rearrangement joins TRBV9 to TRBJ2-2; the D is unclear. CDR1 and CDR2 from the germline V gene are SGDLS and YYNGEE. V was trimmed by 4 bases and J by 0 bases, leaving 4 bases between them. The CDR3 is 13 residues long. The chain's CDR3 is CASSLTNTGELFF. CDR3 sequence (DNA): TGTGCCAGCAGCTTGACGAACACCGGGGAGCTGTTTTTT.

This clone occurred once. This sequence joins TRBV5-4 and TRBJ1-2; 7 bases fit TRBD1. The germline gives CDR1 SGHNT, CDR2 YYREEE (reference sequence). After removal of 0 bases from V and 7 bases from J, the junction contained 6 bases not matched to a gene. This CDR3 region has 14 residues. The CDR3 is CASSLEQGRAGYTF. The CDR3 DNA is TGTGCCAGCAGCTTGGAACAGGGGAGAGCTGGCTACACCTTC.

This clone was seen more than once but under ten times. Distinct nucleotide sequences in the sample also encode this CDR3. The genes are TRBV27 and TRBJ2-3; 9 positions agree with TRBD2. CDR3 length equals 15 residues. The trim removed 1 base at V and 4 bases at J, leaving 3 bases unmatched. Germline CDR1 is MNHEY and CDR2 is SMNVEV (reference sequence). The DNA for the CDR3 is TGTGCCAGCAGTTTATTGGCGGGGGGGGCAGATACGCAGTATTTT. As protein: CASSLLAGGADTQYF.

CDR3 amino acids: CASSVGQGITGELFF. DNA of the CDR3: TGTGCCAGCAGCGTAGGACAGGGCATTACCGGGGAGCTGTTTTTT. This chain connects TRBV9 to TRBJ2-2; 7 positions match TRBD1. The V segment lost 0 bases and the J segment 5 bases; nucleotides outside the gene matches: 4. Germline V CDR1 and CDR2: SGDLS, YYNGEE. CDR3 length: 15 amino acids.

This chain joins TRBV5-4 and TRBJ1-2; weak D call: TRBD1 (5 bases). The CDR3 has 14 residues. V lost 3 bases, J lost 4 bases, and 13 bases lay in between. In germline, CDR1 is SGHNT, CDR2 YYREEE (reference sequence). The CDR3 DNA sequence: TGTGCCAGCAGCTCCGAGGGGAGAGGCTATGGCTACACCTTC. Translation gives CASSSEGRGYGYTF.

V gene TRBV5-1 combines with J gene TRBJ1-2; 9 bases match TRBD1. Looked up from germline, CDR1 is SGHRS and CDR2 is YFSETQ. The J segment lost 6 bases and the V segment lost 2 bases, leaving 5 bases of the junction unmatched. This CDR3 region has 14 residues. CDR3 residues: CASSFDRGIDGYTF. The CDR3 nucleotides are TGCGCCAGCAGCTTTGACAGGGGGATAGATGGCTACACCTTC.

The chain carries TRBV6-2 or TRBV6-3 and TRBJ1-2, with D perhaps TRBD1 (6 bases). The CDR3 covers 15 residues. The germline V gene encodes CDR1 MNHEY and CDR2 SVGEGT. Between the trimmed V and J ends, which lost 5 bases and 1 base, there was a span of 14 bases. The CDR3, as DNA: TGTGCCAGCAGTCCCGGGACACTGATTAACTATGGCTACACCTTC. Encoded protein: CASSPGTLINYGYTF.

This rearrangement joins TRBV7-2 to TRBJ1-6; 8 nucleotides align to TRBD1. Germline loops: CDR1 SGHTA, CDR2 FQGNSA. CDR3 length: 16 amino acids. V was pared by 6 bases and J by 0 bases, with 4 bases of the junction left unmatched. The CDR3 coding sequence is TGTGCCAGCAGGCGGGACAGGAGCTCCTATAATTCACCCCTCCACTTT. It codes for CASRRDRSSYNSPLHF.

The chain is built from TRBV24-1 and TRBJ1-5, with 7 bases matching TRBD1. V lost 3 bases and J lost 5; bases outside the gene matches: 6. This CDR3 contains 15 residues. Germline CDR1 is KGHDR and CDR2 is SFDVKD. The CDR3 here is CATSDRTGRDQPQHF. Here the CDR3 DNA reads TGTGCCACCAGTGATAGGACAGGTCGGGATCAGCCCCAGCATTTT.

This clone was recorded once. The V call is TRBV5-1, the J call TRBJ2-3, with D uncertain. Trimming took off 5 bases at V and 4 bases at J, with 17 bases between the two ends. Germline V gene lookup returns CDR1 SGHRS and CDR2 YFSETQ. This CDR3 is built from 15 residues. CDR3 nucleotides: TGCGCCAGCAGAGGCCCGGGCTCTATCTCAGATACGCAGTATTTT. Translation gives CASRGPGSISDTQYF.

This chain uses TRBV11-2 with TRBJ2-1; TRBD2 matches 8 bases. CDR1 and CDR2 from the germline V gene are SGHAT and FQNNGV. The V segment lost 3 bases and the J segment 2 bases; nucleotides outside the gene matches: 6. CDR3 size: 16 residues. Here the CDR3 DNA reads TGTGCCAGCAGCTTTGAGCGGGGGATTACCTACAATGAGCAGTTCTTC. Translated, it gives CASSFERGITYNEQFF.

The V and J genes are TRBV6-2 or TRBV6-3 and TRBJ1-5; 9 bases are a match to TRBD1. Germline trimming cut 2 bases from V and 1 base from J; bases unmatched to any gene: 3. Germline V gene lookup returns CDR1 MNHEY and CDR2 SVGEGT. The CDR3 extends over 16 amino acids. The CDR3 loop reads CASSYPGQGSNQPQHF. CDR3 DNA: TGTGCCAGCAGTTACCCGGGACAGGGAAGCAATCAGCCCCAGCATTTT.